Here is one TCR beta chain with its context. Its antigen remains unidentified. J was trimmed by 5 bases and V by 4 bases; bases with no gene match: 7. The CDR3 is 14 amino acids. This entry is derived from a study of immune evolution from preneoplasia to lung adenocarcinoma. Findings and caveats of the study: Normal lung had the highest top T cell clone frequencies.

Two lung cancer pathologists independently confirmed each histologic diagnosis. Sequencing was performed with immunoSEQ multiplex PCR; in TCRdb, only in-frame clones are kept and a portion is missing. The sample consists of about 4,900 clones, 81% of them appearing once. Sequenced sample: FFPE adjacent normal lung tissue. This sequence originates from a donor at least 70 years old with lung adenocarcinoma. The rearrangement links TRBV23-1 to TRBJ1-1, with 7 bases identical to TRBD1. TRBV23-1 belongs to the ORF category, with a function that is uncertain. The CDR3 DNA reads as TGCGCCAGCAGTCCGACAGGGAGAAGGACTGAAGCTTTCTTT. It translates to CASSPTGRRTEAFF.